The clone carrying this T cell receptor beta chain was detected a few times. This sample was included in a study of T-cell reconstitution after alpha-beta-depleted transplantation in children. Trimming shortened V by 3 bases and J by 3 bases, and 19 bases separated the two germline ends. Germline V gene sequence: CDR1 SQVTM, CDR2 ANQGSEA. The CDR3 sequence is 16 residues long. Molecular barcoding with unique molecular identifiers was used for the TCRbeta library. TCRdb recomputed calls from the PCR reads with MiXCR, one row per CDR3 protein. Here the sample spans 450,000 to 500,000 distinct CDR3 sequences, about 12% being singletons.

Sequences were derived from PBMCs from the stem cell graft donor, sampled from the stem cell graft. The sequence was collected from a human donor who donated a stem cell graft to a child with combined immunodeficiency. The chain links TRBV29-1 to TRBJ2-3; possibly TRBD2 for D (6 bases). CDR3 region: CSVDISPGGGTDTQYF. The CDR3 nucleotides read TGCAGCGTTGATATTAGCCCCGGGGGTGGGACAGATACGCAGTATTTT.